This T cell receptor (beta chain) comes out of a study of blood T cell repertoires in COVID-19. For the study at large: Specimens from acute and convalescent COVID-19 originated in the United States, Italy and Spain.

Source study methods: Reference gene primer amplification yielded estimated nucleated cell counts. Here immunoSEQ multiplex PCR was the method, and the copy in TCRdb shows in-frame clones only, minus some. That table is the source of V, J and clone size, and D and trimming were worked out from the DNA. The table has 200,000 to 250,000 clones, about 86% seen once; the top ten hold over 3%. The CDR3 runs to 12 residues. V was pared by 4 bases and J by 0 bases, with 3 bases between. Per the germline V gene, CDR1 is SQVTM and CDR2 is ANQGSEA. The study drew participants aged roughly 18 to 95 years from approximately 23 US areas.

Material: PBMCs or T cells enriched from blood (not recorded which). This sequence joins TRBV29-1 and TRBJ2-2; D is unresolved. The TCR was taken from a woman in her forties or fifties in a cohort exposed to, infected with or recovered from COVID-19 (not recorded which). CDR3 residues: CSVATNTGELFF. The CDR3, as DNA: TGCAGCGTTGCTACGAACACCGGGGAGCTGTTTTTT.